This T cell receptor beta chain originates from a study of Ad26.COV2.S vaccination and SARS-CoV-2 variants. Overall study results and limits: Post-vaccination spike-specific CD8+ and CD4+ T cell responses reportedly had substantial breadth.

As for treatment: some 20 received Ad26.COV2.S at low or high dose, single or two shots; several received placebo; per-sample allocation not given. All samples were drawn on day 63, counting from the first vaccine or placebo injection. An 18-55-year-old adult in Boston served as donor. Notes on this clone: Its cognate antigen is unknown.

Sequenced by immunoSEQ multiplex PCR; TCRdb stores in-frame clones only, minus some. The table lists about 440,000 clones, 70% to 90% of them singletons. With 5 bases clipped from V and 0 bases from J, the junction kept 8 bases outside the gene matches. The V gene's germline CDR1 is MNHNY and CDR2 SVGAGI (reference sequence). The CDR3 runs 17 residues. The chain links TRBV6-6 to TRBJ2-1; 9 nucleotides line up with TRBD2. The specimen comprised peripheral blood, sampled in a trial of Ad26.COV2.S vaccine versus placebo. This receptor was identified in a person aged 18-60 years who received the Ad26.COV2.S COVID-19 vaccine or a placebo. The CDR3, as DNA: TGTGCCAGCAGTCGACTGGCTAGCGGGGTCTCCTACAATGAGCAGTTCTTC. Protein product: CASSRLASGVSYNEQFF.